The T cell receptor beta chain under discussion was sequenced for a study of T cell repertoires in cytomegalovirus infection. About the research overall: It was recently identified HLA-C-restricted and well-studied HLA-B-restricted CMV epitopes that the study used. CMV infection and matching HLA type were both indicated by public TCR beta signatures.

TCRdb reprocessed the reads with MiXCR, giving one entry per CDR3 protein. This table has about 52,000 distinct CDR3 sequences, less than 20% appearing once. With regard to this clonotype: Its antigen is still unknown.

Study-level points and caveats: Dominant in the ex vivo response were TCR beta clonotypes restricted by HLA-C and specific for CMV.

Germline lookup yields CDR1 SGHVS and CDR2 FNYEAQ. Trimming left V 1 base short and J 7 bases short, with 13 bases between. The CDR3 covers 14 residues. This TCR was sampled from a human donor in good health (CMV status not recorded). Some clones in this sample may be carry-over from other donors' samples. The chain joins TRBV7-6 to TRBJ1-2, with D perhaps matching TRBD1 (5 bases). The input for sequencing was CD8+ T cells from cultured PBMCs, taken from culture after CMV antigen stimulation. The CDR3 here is CASSLEGVTGGYTF. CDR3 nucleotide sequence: TGTGCCAGCAGCTTAGAAGGGGTAACGGGTGGCTACACCTTC.